The clone carrying this T cell receptor beta chain was seen more than once but under ten times. Antigen: not known. Germline loops: CDR1 MNHNS, CDR2 SASEGT. With 1 base clipped from V and 4 bases from J, the junction kept 7 bases outside the gene matches. The CDR3 spans 15 residues. Measured with immunoSEQ multiplex PCR; TCRdb has only the in-frame clones, and not every one. The sample lists tens of thousands of clones; 94% were seen once. The data originate from a study of cytomegalovirus exposure and HLA in healthy donors. Study findings and constraints: The tendency of first-cohort TCR clusters to co-occur in the roughly 110 validation repertoires was identified by a subsequent analysis. Investigators reported approximately 150 TCR beta chains as tied to cytomegalovirus.

The receptor was isolated from a woman aged 18-35 years in good health and CMV-seronegative. The rearrangement links TRBV6-1 to TRBJ2-7; TRBD2 matches 7 bases. Material for sequencing was PBMCs. The CDR3 is CASSEETSASYEQYF. CDR3 nucleotide sequence: TGTGCCAGCAGTGAAGAAACTAGCGCGAGTTACGAGCAGTACTTC.